These 5 T cell receptor beta chains were all obtained from the same sample, sequenced in a study of a mutant IDH1 vaccine in newly diagnosed glioma. Sequencing used immunoSEQ multiplex PCR; TCRdb keeps in-frame clones, though not all of them. Among 20,000 to 25,000 clones, 85% to 90% were seen once, and the ten largest hold 4.5% to 6%. As for time point: week 11, during vaccination. Doses of 300 ug of mutant IDH1 20-mer peptide were given with topical imiquimod. For these TCRs, the target antigens are not known. The sample here was PBMCs, taken from a glioma patient whose treatment included an IDH1 peptide vaccine. Receptors were obtained from a woman aged 40 to 50 with glioma.

The gene calls are TRBV5-6 and TRBJ2-7; 7 positions agree with TRBD2. The germline CDR1 and CDR2 sequences are SGHDT and YYEEEE. The CDR3 is made up of 15 amino acids. With V trimmed by 0 bases and J by 3 bases, 6 bases remained unmatched. The CDR3 sequence: CASSLEGGDYYEQYF. DNA of the CDR3: TGTGCCAGCAGCTTGGAGGGCGGGGACTACTACGAGCAGTACTTC.

The rearrangement uses TRBV19 and TRBJ2-3; maybe TRBD2 (6 bases). The CDR3 sequence is 15 residues long. Trimming left V 1 base short and J 0 bases short, with 8 bases between. The V gene's germline CDR1 is LNHDA and CDR2 SQIVND (reference sequence). The CDR3 coding sequence is TGTGCCAGTAGTATAGGGACTATAAGCACAGATACGCAGTATTTT. It is translated as CASSIGTISTDTQYF.

The chain joins TRBV5-1 to TRBJ1-6; the match to TRBD1 covers 7 bases. Germline CDR1 SGHRS, CDR2 YFSETQ. V dropped 4 bases and J dropped 5; count of bases not matched to a gene: 9. The CDR3 length is 16 residues. The CDR3 sequence is CASSPLPGQNNSPLHF. CDR3 bases: TGCGCCAGCAGCCCCCTGCCGGGACAGAATAATTCACCCCTCCACTTT.

This clone appeared a single time. The chain combines TRBV7-2 with TRBJ1-2; D is ambiguous. The V end lost 0 bases, the J end lost 3 bases, and 2 bases lay between the germline ends. The germline gives CDR1 SGHTA, CDR2 FQGNSA. The CDR3 is made up of 12 amino acids. This CDR3 reads CASSLADYGYTF. In DNA form, the CDR3 reads TGTGCCAGCAGCTTAGCCGACTATGGCTACACCTTC.

The chain has TRBV6-1 and TRBJ1-1, with a tentative D call TRBD1 (5 bases). With 6 bases removed from V and 3 bases from J, the gap between germline ends came to 14 bases. The CDR3 sequence is 14 residues long. Germline CDR1 MNHNS, CDR2 SASEGT. CDR3 DNA sequence: TGTGCCAGCAGACGGACAAGGGGAGACACTGAAGCTTTCTTT. This translates into CASRRTRGDTEAFF.